One and the same sample provided the 25 T cell receptor beta chains below, sequenced in a study of CD8+CD57+ T cells in acquired aplastic anemia. CDR3 and TCR beta VDJ profiling relied on genomic DNA as the template. TCRdb passed the reads through MiXCR, listing each CDR3 protein once. The sample contains fewer than 250,000 distinct CDR3 sequences, roughly half of which appear only once. Sample: sorted CD4+, CD8+, or CD8+CD57+ T cells (not recorded which) from PBMCs. These receptors originate from a human donor in good health, serving as a control.

V is TRBV20-1 and J is TRBJ1-2; the D is unclear. The V end lost 2 bases, the J end lost 6 bases, and 10 bases lay between the germline ends. Per the germline V gene, CDR1 is DFQATT and CDR2 is SNEGSKA (reference sequence). The CDR3 consists of 12 residues. For the CDR3, the DNA is TGCAGTGCTAGATGGGGAGGGCATGGCTACACCTTC. Amino acids: CSARWGGHGYTF.

This clonotype was detected only once. The chain couples TRBV20-1 to TRBJ1-2, with D possibly TRBD1 on 6 matching bases. CDR1 is DFQATT and CDR2 is SNEGSKA in the germline V gene (reference sequence). V was cut by 3 bases and J by 4 bases, with 9 bases left in between. This CDR3 is 12 amino acids long. CDR3 in DNA: TGCAGTGCTAGTGACAGGATCTATGGCTACACCTTC. It codes for CSASDRIYGYTF.

The chain employs TRBV15 and TRBJ1-1; a possible D gene is TRBD1 (5 bases). This CDR3 is built from 18 residues. The V end lost 4 bases, the J end lost 0 bases, and 21 bases lay between the germline ends. CDR1 LNHNV and CDR2 YYDKDF come from the germline V gene (reference sequence). CDR3 nucleotides: TGTGCCACCAGCACCCCCGGGAGGTGGGACGGACTGAACACTGAAGCTTTCTTT. This translates into CATSTPGRWDGLNTEAFF. The full variable domain, with the rest looked up from reference TRBV15 and TRBJ1-1, is DAMVIQNPRYQVTQFGKPVTLSCSQTLNHNVMYWYQQKSSQAPKLLFHYYDKDFNNEADTPDNFQSRRPNTSFCFLDIRSPGLGDTAMYLCATSTPGRWDGLNTEAFFGQGTRLTVV.

This clonotype was found many times. The CDR3 reads CASSSGQGFPNQPQHF. CDR3 coding DNA: TGTGCCAGCAGTTCGGGACAGGGGTTTCCCAATCAGCCCCAGCATTTT. The chain combines TRBV28 with TRBJ1-5; TRBD1 aligns across 10 bases. The CDR3 loop spans 16 amino acids. V shed 4 bases, J shed 3 bases, and the junction held 6 bases outside the gene matches. Germline CDR1 is MDHEN and CDR2 is SYDVKM. The variable domain in full, with the rest retrieved from reference TRBV28 and TRBJ1-5, is DVKVTQSSRYLVKRTGEKVFLECVQDMDHENMFWYRQDPGLGLRLIYFSYDVKMKEKGDIPEGYSVSREKKERFSLILESASTNQTSMYLCASSSGQGFPNQPQHFGDGTRLSIL.

There are many counts of this clonotype. The chain couples TRBV5-1 to TRBJ2-7; TRBD1 matches at 7 bases. Trimming cost V 0 bases and J 6 bases; bases outside gene matches: 6. Germline lookup yields CDR1 SGHRS and CDR2 YFSETQ. This CDR3 has 14 amino acids. The CDR3: CASSLVGQEAEQYF. DNA of the CDR3: TGCGCCAGCAGCTTGGTAGGACAGGAAGCCGAGCAGTACTTC.

At least ten counts were recorded for this clonotype. The DNA for the CDR3 is TGTGCCAGCAGCTTAACACCCGGGACTAGCGGGGGGGCCTCCCAAGAGACCCAGTACTTC. Protein product: CASSLTPGTSGGASQETQYF. The genes are TRBV7-3 and TRBJ2-5; 16 bases fit TRBD2. V lost 0 bases, J lost 1 base, and 8 bases stayed unmatched. CDR3 length: 20 amino acids. Germline V gives CDR1 SGHTA, CDR2 FQGTGA.

This clonotype was seen at least ten times. This sequence joins TRBV7-2 and TRBJ1-1; unclear D gene. The CDR3 loop spans 15 amino acids. Trimming stripped 3 bases from V and 0 bases from J, with 11 bases between. Looked up from germline, CDR1 is SGHTA and CDR2 is FQGNSA. The DNA for the CDR3 is TGTGCCAGCAGCTTCCGGCCGAGCATGAACACTGAAGCTTTCTTT. Amino acids: CASSFRPSMNTEAFF.

Ten or more counts support this clonotype. The chain links TRBV5-1 to TRBJ1-4; 7 bases are a match to TRBD1. V lost 4 bases to trimming and J lost 6 bases; unmatched junction nucleotides: 6. CDR1 and CDR2 (germline): SGHRS, YFSETQ. CDR3 length: 14 residues. CDR3 DNA: TGCGCCAGCAGCCGGGACAGCCTATATGAAAAACTGTTTTTT. This gives the protein CASSRDSLYEKLFF.

This clonotype was recorded at least ten times. This chain links TRBV20-1 with TRBJ2-5; 14 bases match TRBD2. CDR1 is DFQATT and CDR2 is SNEGSKA in the germline V gene (reference sequence). With 4 bases clipped from V and 9 bases from J, the junction kept 10 bases outside the gene matches. This CDR3 region has 15 residues. CDR3 sequence reads: CSATPETSGGASQYF. The CDR3 coding sequence is TGCAGTGCTACCCCCGAGACTAGCGGGGGGGCGTCCCAGTACTTC.

As for this clonotype: The conserved closing phenylalanine or tryptophan is absent in this CDR3, likely reflecting a read error. The J gene is TRBJ1-1, the V gene TRBV19; TRBD1 matches at 8 bases. Germline CDR1 and CDR2: LNHDA and SQIVND (reference sequence). With V trimmed by 6 bases and J by 3 bases, 9 bases remained unmatched. The CDR3 runs 15 residues. CDR3: CASSIRTGMDTEAFL. CDR3 in DNA: TGTGCCAGTAGCATAAGGACAGGGATGGACACTGAAGCTTTCCTT.

The rearrangement joins TRBV9 to TRBJ1-6; D ambiguous. The CDR3 length is 17 residues. In germline, CDR1 is SGDLS, CDR2 YYNGEE. V was pared by 3 bases and J by 3 bases, with 16 bases between. The CDR3 nucleotides are TGTGCCAGCAGCGGAGATCTACGGGGTGGCTATAATTCACCCCTCCACTTT. Its protein product is CASSGDLRGGYNSPLHF.

V is TRBV5-1 and J is TRBJ2-3, with a possible D match to TRBD2 (7 bases). Germline lookup yields CDR1 SGHRS and CDR2 YFSETQ. V lost 5 bases to trimming and J lost 1 base, with 11 bases between them. This CDR3 spans 14 amino acids. Here the CDR3 DNA reads TGCGCCAGCAGGGGGGGGACACGCACAGATACGCAGTATTTT. The encoded protein is CASRGGTRTDTQYF.

This chain links TRBV10-2 with TRBJ1-5; 7 bases align to TRBD1. The germline V gene encodes CDR1 WSHSY and CDR2 SAAADI. This CDR3 contains 14 residues. V lost 6 bases and J lost 7; bases outside the gene matches: 9. The CDR3 coding sequence is TGCGCCAGCAGAGCCGACAGGGAGGGACAGCCCCAGCATTTT. It codes for CASRADREGQPQHF.

As to this clonotype: An end of the junction differs from the germline gene, which may be a read error. This chain joins TRBV2 and TRBJ2-3; TRBD2 matches 9 bases. The CDR3 totals 16 residues. Germline loops: CDR1 SNHLY, CDR2 FYNNEI. The CDR3 loop reads CASSPGGTSSTDTQYF. The CDR3 coding sequence is TGTGCTAGCAGCCCCGGGGGGACTAGCAGCACAGATACGCAGTATTTT.

Sample share makes this clonotype medium-sized (0.01 to 0.1%). The chain has TRBV25-1 and TRBJ1-1, with D uncertain. The CDR3 consists of 12 residues. Trimming took off 4 bases at V and 10 bases at J, with 13 bases between the two ends. Germline-derived CDR1 and CDR2 are MGHDK and SYGVNS. The CDR3 DNA is TGTGCCAGCAGTGCCCCAGTCGCTCGAGCTTTCTTT. This gives the protein CASSAPVARAFF. The entire variable domain, with the rest obtained from reference TRBV25-1 and TRBJ1-1, is as follows: EADIYQTPRYLVIGTGKKITLECSQTMGHDKMYWYQQDPGMELHLIHYSYGVNSTEKGDLSSESTVSRIRTEHFPLTLESARPSHTSQYLCASSAPVARAFFGQGTRLTVV.

The V gene is TRBV20-1, the J gene TRBJ2-7, with TRBD1 matching over 9 bases. With 8 bases clipped from V and 7 bases from J, the junction kept 12 bases outside the gene matches. CDR3 length: 13 residues. Looked up from germline, CDR1 is DFQATT and CDR2 is SNEGSKA (reference sequence). The CDR3 sequence: CSSLGTGPGEQYF. DNA for the CDR3: TGCAGTTCCCTAGGGACAGGGCCTGGAGAGCAGTACTTC.

The rearrangement links TRBV19 to TRBJ2-5, with 8 bases that match TRBD2. CDR3 length equals 14 residues. CDR1 and CDR2 from the germline V gene are LNHDA and SQIVND (reference sequence). Unmatched junction bases numbered 8, after V lost 6 bases and J lost 5 bases. The CDR3 DNA is TGTGCCAGTAGCGGGGGGGCATTGGATGAGACCCAGTACTTC. Protein sequence: CASSGGALDETQYF. The whole variable domain, filled in from reference TRBV19 and TRBJ2-5, reads DGGITQSPKYLFRKEGQNVTLSCEQNLNHDAMYWYRQDPGQGLRLIYYSQIVNDFQKGDIAEGYSVSREKKESFPLTVTSAQKNPTAFYLCASSGGALDETQYFGPGTRLLVL.

This clonotype was counted many times. V gene TRBV19 combines with J gene TRBJ1-2; D is perhaps TRBD1 (5 bases). With 7 bases removed from V and 6 bases from J, the gap between germline ends came to 18 bases. Germline V lookup: CDR1 LNHDA, CDR2 SQIVND (reference sequence). There are 14 residues in the CDR3. CDR3 in amino acids: CASNLGHGGDGYTF. The CDR3 coding sequence is TGTGCCAGTAACCTAGGACACGGGGGTGATGGCTACACCTTC.

The genes are TRBV7-2 and TRBJ2-6; D is unresolved. This CDR3 region has 18 residues. Trimming removed 5 bases from V and 1 base from J, with 18 bases in between. In germline, CDR1 is SGHTA, CDR2 FQGNSA. The CDR3 nucleotides read TGTGCCAGCAGCCGAAACCAAGGAGAAGGATCTGGGGCCAACGTCCTGACTTTC. It specifies CASSRNQGEGSGANVLTF.

This rearrangement joins TRBV7-9 to TRBJ1-1, with no clear D. V was clipped by 5 bases and J by 0 bases, with 13 bases between them. Per the germline V gene, CDR1 is SEHNR and CDR2 is FQNEAQ (reference sequence). This CDR3 region has 15 residues. The CDR3 DNA reads as TGTGCCAGCAGCCAAAAAGGGAGATTGAACACTGAAGCTTTCTTT. This codes for CASSQKGRLNTEAFF.

This chain links TRBV6-4 with TRBJ2-3; 11 bases align to TRBD2. CDR1 is MRHNA and CDR2 is SNTAGT in the germline V gene. Unmatched junction bases numbered 6, after V lost 4 bases and J lost 6 bases. The CDR3 length is 15 residues. Here the CDR3 DNA reads TGTGCCAGCAGTGTCCTAGCGGGAGGTTCGGATACGCAGTATTTT. This sequence encodes CASSVLAGGSDTQYF.

The V and J genes are TRBV7-2 and TRBJ2-7; a possible D gene is TRBD2 (6 bases). The DNA end is more similar to TRBJ2-1, so the J call may be wrong. Germline CDR1 reads SGHTA; CDR2 reads FQGNSA. The CDR3 consists of 13 residues. The CDR3 here is CASSPPRGTEQFF. DNA for the CDR3: TGTGCCAGCAGCCCTCCCCGGGGGACTGAGCAGTTCTTC.

J is TRBJ2-7 and V is TRBV20-1; 7 nucleotides align to TRBD2. CDR1 and CDR2 from the germline V gene are DFQATT and SNEGSKA (reference sequence). V lost 0 bases, J lost 6 bases, and 8 bases stayed unmatched. CDR3 length: 14 residues. The CDR3 protein is CSARDSRLAGEQYF. The CDR3 DNA sequence: TGCAGTGCTAGAGATAGTCGACTAGCTGGCGAGCAGTACTTC.

The chain uses TRBV25-1 and TRBJ1-2; a weak D match, TRBD1 (5 bases). The CDR3 loop spans 13 amino acids. V shed 3 bases and J shed 7 bases, with 12 bases lying between them. Germline lookup yields CDR1 MGHDK and CDR2 SYGVNS. The chain's CDR3 is CASSDSTEGGYTF. The CDR3 nucleotides are TGTGCCAGCAGTGACTCGACAGAGGGTGGCTACACCTTC.

This chain joins TRBV19 and TRBJ1-6; 7 nucleotides match TRBD1. V lost 6 bases and J lost 5; bases outside the gene matches: 7. The CDR3 contains 15 residues. Germline values: CDR1 LNHDA, CDR2 SQIVND (reference sequence). The CDR3 coding sequence is TGTGCCAGTAGAGACACCGGGACAGATAATTCACCCCTCCACTTT. Translation: CASRDTGTDNSPLHF. The full variable domain, its missing parts supplied by reference TRBV19 and TRBJ1-6, is DGGITQSPKYLFRKEGQNVTLSCEQNLNHDAMYWYRQDPGQGLRLIYYSQIVNDFQKGDIAEGYSVSREKKESFPLTVTSAQKNPTAFYLCASRDTGTDNSPLHFGNGTRLTVT.